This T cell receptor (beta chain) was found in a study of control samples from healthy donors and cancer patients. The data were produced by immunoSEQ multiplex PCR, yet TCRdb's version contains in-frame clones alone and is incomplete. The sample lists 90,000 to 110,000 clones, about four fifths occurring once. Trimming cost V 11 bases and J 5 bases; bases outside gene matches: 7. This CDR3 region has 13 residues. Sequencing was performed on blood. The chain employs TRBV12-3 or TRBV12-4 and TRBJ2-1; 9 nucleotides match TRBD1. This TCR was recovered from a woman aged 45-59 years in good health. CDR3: CAGGTGQHNEQFF. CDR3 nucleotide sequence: TGTGCCGGAGGGACAGGGCAACACAATGAGCAGTTCTTC.